The 21 T cell receptor beta chains below were found in one sample sequenced in a study of shared clonotypes between healthy human individuals (dated by TCRdb to the early 2020s). CD8 naive samples consisted of CD45RO-negative cells that were positively selected for CCR7, yielding a CD45RA+CCR7+ population without TemRA cells. Libraries were built with the immunoSEQ multiplex PCR assay. TCRdb mirrors the immuneACCESS table, restricted to in-frame sequences. Some clones are absent from its copies; in checked studies, under half trace to an unresolved V gene, and the reason for the others is unknown. The sample table shows approximately 600,000 clones, and approximately 95% are seen once. The ten biggest clones cover 0.095% to 0.14% of the sample. The sample was naive CD8+ T cells sorted from blood. Explained via the paper, the cell subset or site label denotes: CD45RA+CCR7+. The receptors stem from a woman aged 25 to 39 in good health.

The V and J genes are TRBV27 and TRBJ2-1, with 12 positions matching TRBD2. The CDR3 is 16 amino acids. V gave up 5 bases and J gave up 7 bases; unmatched junction bases: 9. Germline CDR1 is MNHEY and CDR2 is SMNVEV (reference sequence). In nucleotides, the CDR3 is TGTGCCAGCAGTATGGGGCCTGGGACTAGCGGGAATGAGCAGTTCTTC. The encoded protein is CASSMGPGTSGNEQFF.

The chain joins TRBV18 to TRBJ1-4, with D hard to call. Looked up from germline, CDR1 is KGHSH and CDR2 is LQKENI. V was pared by 2 bases and J by 1 base, with 20 bases between. The CDR3 is made up of 19 amino acids. CDR3 amino acids: CASSPETLTLWGTNEKLFF. The CDR3 DNA follows: TGTGCCAGCTCACCAGAGACACTTACTCTCTGGGGAACTAATGAAAAACTGTTTTTT.

The rearrangement joins TRBV4-1 to TRBJ2-1, with 8 bases matching TRBD2. The junction had 16 bases not matched to a gene; V was cut back by 1 base and J by 8 bases. The CDR3 length is 18 residues. Germline CDR1 reads MGHRA; CDR2 reads YSYEKL. The chain's CDR3 is CASSQVISPGGQADEQFF. Here the CDR3 DNA reads TGCGCCAGCAGCCAAGTTATCAGCCCGGGAGGGCAGGCAGATGAGCAGTTCTTC.

The V and J genes are TRBV6-1 and TRBJ2-7; perhaps TRBD1 as D (5 bases). CDR3 length: 13 residues. The V and J ends lost 3 bases and 4 bases respectively, with 10 bases between them. Germline CDR1 is MNHNS and CDR2 is SASEGT. This CDR3 reads CASSDGRQYEQYF. In nucleotides, the CDR3 is TGTGCCAGCAGTGATGGCCGACAGTACGAGCAGTACTTC.

Remarks on this clone: The same CDR3 arises from other DNA sequences in this sample as well. The gene calls are TRBV11-2 and TRBJ2-7; no reliable D call. The CDR3 has 12 residues. Trimming cost V 1 base and J 5 bases, with 6 bases left between them. Per germline, CDR1 SGHAT and CDR2 FQNNGV. The CDR3 DNA reads as TGTGCCAGCAGCTTAGTCGGAAACGAGCAGTACTTC. Protein: CASSLVGNEQYF.

This clone was observed a single time. The V and J genes are TRBV19 and TRBJ2-7; D may be TRBD1 (7 bases). The CDR3 is 15 residues long. CDR1 and CDR2 (germline): LNHDA, SQIVND (reference sequence). Trimming removed 9 bases at V and 2 bases at J, with 20 bases between. The CDR3 is CASRTGRDRPYEQYF. In nucleotides, the CDR3 is TGTGCCAGCAGGACGGGGCGGGACAGACCCTACGAGCAGTACTTC.

The chain has TRBV6-5 and TRBJ2-5; D remains ambiguous. Matching the DNA end better, TRBJ2-7 makes the J call doubtful. The germline CDR1 and CDR2 sequences are MNHEY and SVGAGI. The CDR3 totals 11 residues. The CDR3 is CASSPGNEQYF. As DNA, the CDR3 is TGTGCCAGCAGCCCCGGCAACGAGCAGTACTTC.

The chain has TRBV9 and TRBJ2-7, with 9 bases identical to TRBD2. The CDR3 spans 14 residues. V dropped 3 bases and J dropped 3; count of bases not matched to a gene: 4. Germline CDR1 is SGDLS and CDR2 is YYNGEE. CDR3 residues: CASSGSGRIYEQYF. As DNA, the CDR3 is TGTGCCAGCAGCGGTAGCGGGAGAATCTACGAGCAGTACTTC.

This clone was seen a single time. The chain carries TRBV19 and TRBJ2-7, with 7 bases matching TRBD1. Germline lookup yields CDR1 LNHDA and CDR2 SQIVND (reference sequence). This CDR3 is built from 15 residues. Losses at the gene ends were 6 bases for V and 3 bases for J; bases not matched to a gene: 11. CDR3 in DNA: TGTGCCAGTAGCGGTCAGGGGGTCGAGGGCTACGAGCAGTACTTC. Translated, it gives CASSGQGVEGYEQYF.

This sequence joins TRBV4-1 and TRBJ2-1; D assignment may be TRBD1 or TRBD2 (7 bases each). Between the trimmed V and J ends, which lost 4 bases and 1 base, there was a span of 11 bases. The CDR3 consists of 15 residues. Germline V gene lookup returns CDR1 MGHRA and CDR2 YSYEKL. CDR3 in amino acids: CASSPRGGSYNEQFF. CDR3 coding DNA: TGCGCCAGCAGCCCCAGGGGGGGATCCTACAATGAGCAGTTCTTC.

The chain couples TRBV28 to TRBJ2-3, with 10 bases lining up with TRBD2. Germline V gives CDR1 MDHEN, CDR2 SYDVKM. Trimming at V came to 6 bases and at J to 0 bases, leaving 9 bases not matched to a gene. CDR3 length: 17 amino acids. The DNA for the CDR3 is TGTGCCAGCAGAACAGAACTAGCGGGAAAGAGCACAGATACGCAGTATTTT. Protein: CASRTELAGKSTDTQYF.

Notes on this clone: The same CDR3 also results from other DNA sequences found in this sample. This rearrangement joins TRBV7-9 to TRBJ1-1; D gene uncertain. The CDR3 length is 12 residues. The germline V gene encodes CDR1 SEHNR and CDR2 FQNEAQ (reference sequence). With 1 base removed from V and 7 bases from J, the gap between germline ends came to 7 bases. The CDR3 DNA sequence: TGTGCCAGCAGCTTAGGTGGGGTTGAAGCTTTCTTT. Residues: CASSLGGVEAFF.

This chain joins TRBV5-1 and TRBJ2-7; 7 bases match TRBD1. This CDR3 region has 13 residues. Germline lookup yields CDR1 SGHRS and CDR2 YFSETQ. Trimming cost V 2 bases and J 4 bases; bases outside gene matches: 3. CDR3 protein: CASSFLTGYEQYF. In DNA form, the CDR3 reads TGCGCCAGCAGCTTTTTGACAGGGTACGAGCAGTACTTC.

Comment on this clone: Other DNA sequences in this sample translate to the same CDR3. This sequence joins TRBV27 and TRBJ2-1; 7 bases fit TRBD1. Germline V gives CDR1 MNHEY, CDR2 SMNVEV (reference sequence). Trimming removed 3 bases from V and 3 bases from J; junction bases left unmatched: 2. The CDR3 runs 14 residues. For the CDR3, the DNA is TGTGCCAGCAGTTTCGGGGACAGCTACAATGAGCAGTTCTTC. Translated: CASSFGDSYNEQFF.

The table lists this clone with a count of one. The rearrangement uses TRBV28 and TRBJ2-5; D possibly corresponds to TRBD2 (5 bases). The end of the DNA fits TRBJ2-7 better, so the J call may be wrong. CDR3 size: 15 residues. Germline CDR1 is MDHEN and CDR2 is SYDVKM. The CDR3: CASSPPGFESYEQYF. CDR3 sequence (DNA): TGTGCCAGCAGTCCTCCGGGATTCGAGAGCTACGAGCAGTACTTC.

V and J are TRBV14 and TRBJ2-3; 12 nucleotides line up with TRBD2. After removal of 5 bases from V and 0 bases from J, the junction contained 3 bases not matched to a gene. CDR1 is SGHDN and CDR2 is FVKESK in the germline V gene. CDR3 length: 16 residues. CDR3 sequence: CASSGLAGLSTDTQYF. In DNA, the CDR3 is TGTGCCAGCAGCGGACTAGCGGGGCTAAGCACAGATACGCAGTATTTT.

The V and J genes are TRBV27 and TRBJ1-5, with a tentative D call TRBD1 (5 bases). V lost 0 bases and J lost 4, with 13 bases in between. Per the germline V gene, CDR1 is MNHEY and CDR2 is SMNVEV (reference sequence). This CDR3 has 16 amino acids. For the CDR3, the DNA is TGTGCCAGCAGTTTATCCGGGACCCTAGGTAATCAGCCCCAGCATTTT. Protein product: CASSLSGTLGNQPQHF.

This chain connects TRBV7-8 to TRBJ2-7; D perhaps matches TRBD2 (5 bases). There are 14 residues in the CDR3. V shed 5 bases and J shed 2 bases, with 13 bases lying between them. The germline V gene encodes CDR1 SGHVS and CDR2 FQNEAQ. Here the CDR3 DNA reads TGTGCCAGCAGCGAGGAGGTGGGCACCTACGAGCAGTACTTC. Translated: CASSEEVGTYEQYF.

This clone was seen once. V usage is TRBV29-1 and J usage is TRBJ2-7; no reliable D call. The CDR3 spans 12 residues. The V end was cut by 4 bases, the J end by 10 bases, with 17 bases between. Per germline, CDR1 SQVTM and CDR2 ANQGSEA. The DNA for the CDR3 is TGCAGCGTTGTGAGTGGTCAGGTCAAACAGTACTTC. Translating it yields CSVVSGQVKQYF.

The V gene is TRBV13, the J gene TRBJ2-4; TRBD1 might be the D (5 bases). This CDR3 contains 14 residues. Germline CDR1 reads PRHDT; CDR2 reads FYEKMQ (reference sequence). Between the trimmed V and J ends, which lost 5 bases and 9 bases, there was a span of 17 bases. The CDR3 nucleotides are TGTGCCAGCAGCCTCTGGGGCAGACTTGGCATTCAGTACTTC. It specifies CASSLWGRLGIQYF.

The gene calls are TRBV14 and TRBJ1-2; D remains unclear. Germline V CDR1 and CDR2: SGHDN, FVKESK. Trimming removed 0 bases at V and 7 bases at J, with 15 bases between. The CDR3 length is 15 residues. For the CDR3, the DNA is TGTGCCAGCAGCCAAGACGGGCCCTACTTGGGTGGCTACACCTTC. Translation gives CASSQDGPYLGGYTF.